The 22 T cell receptor beta chains in this list originate from one sample, sequenced in a study of technical replicates of blood from a handful of donors. The repertoire was sequenced with immunoSEQ multiplex PCR; TCRdb's copy has only in-frame clones and lacks some. The sample includes about 73,000 clones, roughly 93% of them seen just once. Material: T cells isolated from PBMCs. Source of these receptors: a human donor in good health.

The chain uses TRBV19 and TRBJ2-5; no reliable D call. The CDR3 is 13 residues long. Germline CDR1 and CDR2: LNHDA and SQIVND (reference sequence). The V end lost 6 bases, the J end lost 4 bases, and 12 bases lay between the germline ends. The CDR3 bases are TGTGCCAGTAGGCCAAGTCCGGTAGAGACCCAGTACTTC. This encodes CASRPSPVETQYF.

V is TRBV29-1 and J is TRBJ2-7; D is perhaps TRBD2 (5 bases). CDR1 SQVTM and CDR2 ANQGSEA come from the germline V gene. This CDR3 has 12 residues. V dropped 8 bases and J dropped 6 bases, with 17 bases sitting between them. The CDR3 DNA follows: TGCAGCACTCGAGGCCGGGAAAGCGAGCAGTACTTC. This codes for CSTRGRESEQYF.

The CDR3: CAISAPGQREQYF. The DNA for the CDR3 is TGTGCCATCAGTGCCCCGGGACAGCGGGAGCAGTACTTC. The V and J genes are TRBV10-3 and TRBJ2-7; 7 positions agree with TRBD1. Germline-derived CDR1 and CDR2 are ENHRY and SYGVKD. The trim removed 4 bases at V and 7 bases at J, leaving 7 bases unmatched. This CDR3 has 13 residues.

The gene calls are TRBV30 and TRBJ1-1; maybe TRBD1 (6 bases). This CDR3 has 14 residues. Germline V CDR1 and CDR2: GTSNPN, SVGIG (reference sequence). Trimming shortened V by 6 bases and J by 2 bases, and 16 bases separated the two germline ends. CDR3 protein: CACIPDSLNTEAFF. For the CDR3, the DNA is TGTGCCTGCATTCCGGACAGTTTAAACACTGAAGCTTTCTTT.

The chain has TRBV7-9 and TRBJ2-2; D possibly corresponds to TRBD1 (5 bases). Trimming removed 1 base at V and 3 bases at J, with 6 bases between. Germline V gene lookup returns CDR1 SEHNR and CDR2 FQNEAQ (reference sequence). CDR3 length: 14 amino acids. The CDR3 DNA reads as TGTGCCAGCAGCTTAGACAGGTACACCGGGGAGCTGTTTTTT. Translation: CASSLDRYTGELFF.

This chain links TRBV21-1 with TRBJ2-7; TRBD1 reflects the table's D call only, with no check against the DNA. TRBV21-1 is a documented pseudogene. The CDR3 extends over 15 amino acids. This CDR3 reads CASSLSRGTPYEQYF. CDR3 DNA: TGTGCCAGCAGCCTTTCTAGGGGCACTCCCTACGAGCAGTACTTC.

The genes are TRBV7-2 and TRBJ2-2; possible D gene TRBD2, 6 bases. Germline-derived CDR1 and CDR2 are SGHTA and FQGNSA. Trimming took 1 base from V and 5 from J, leaving 11 bases between them. The CDR3 consists of 15 residues. The CDR3 sequence: CASSLVGSRTGELFF. As DNA, the CDR3 is TGTGCCAGCAGCTTAGTCGGGAGTAGGACCGGGGAGCTGTTTTTT.

The chain joins TRBV19 to TRBJ2-2; D remains ambiguous. Deletions cut 8 bases from V and 3 bases from J, with 10 bases between. There are 13 residues in the CDR3. Per the germline V gene, CDR1 is LNHDA and CDR2 is SQIVND (reference sequence). Here the CDR3 reads CASFYTYTGELFF. For the CDR3, the DNA is TGTGCCAGTTTTTACACCTACACCGGGGAGCTGTTTTTT.

The DNA of the CDR3 is TGTGCCAGCAGGTCATCGGGGAGCTACAATGAGCAGTTCTTC. It translates to CASRSSGSYNEQFF. The chain carries TRBV2 and TRBJ2-1; maybe TRBD2 (5 bases). This CDR3 spans 14 amino acids. Per germline, CDR1 SNHLY and CDR2 FYNNEI. The V and J ends lost 6 bases and 3 bases respectively, with 12 bases between them.

Written as DNA, the CDR3 is TGTGCCAGCAGCGTAGAGGGAGACGGCAATCAGCCCCAGCATTTT. Its translation: CASSVEGDGNQPQHF. The chain recombines TRBV9 with TRBJ1-5; D not resolved. V lost 0 bases, J lost 2 bases, and 9 bases lay in between. The CDR3 sequence is 15 residues long. Germline CDR1 is SGDLS and CDR2 is YYNGEE.

The CDR3 region is CASSLEMGSLGEGLYEQYF. The CDR3 coding sequence is TGTGCCAGCAGCTTAGAGATGGGGTCATTGGGGGAGGGCCTCTACGAGCAGTACTTC. The rearrangement links TRBV7-9 to TRBJ2-7; 7 bases are a match to TRBD2. The CDR3 has 19 amino acids. The V gene end was trimmed by 1 base and the J gene end by 3 bases; junction bases not matched to a gene: 18. Germline loops: CDR1 SEHNR, CDR2 FQNEAQ (reference sequence). Drawing the rest from reference TRBV7-9 and TRBJ2-7, the complete variable domain is DTGVSQNPRHKITKRGQNVTFRCDPISEHNRLYWYRQTLGQGPEFLTYFQNEAQLEKSRLLSDRFSAERPKGSFSTLEIQRTEQGDSAMYLCASSLEMGSLGEGLYEQYFGPGTRLTVT.

V and J are TRBV6-5 and TRBJ2-7, with 9 bases that match TRBD1. Trimming at V came to 1 base and at J to 1 base, leaving 2 bases not matched to a gene. This CDR3 region has 15 residues. Germline V lookup: CDR1 MNHEY, CDR2 SVGAGI. The CDR3 coding sequence is TGTGCCAGCAGTTACTTGGGGACAGGGTCCTACGAGCAGTACTTC. It is translated as CASSYLGTGSYEQYF.

The chain carries TRBV11-2 and TRBJ1-2; a possible D gene is TRBD1 (5 bases). Germline CDR1 is SGHAT and CDR2 is FQNNGV. This CDR3 has 12 amino acids. V was clipped by 5 bases and J by 13 bases, with 17 bases between them. CDR3 in DNA: TGTGCCAGCAGCCCAAGCGGGCGGGACTTCACCTTC. It specifies CASSPSGRDFTF.

The J gene is TRBJ2-7, the V gene TRBV14, with 7 bases aligning to TRBD2. This CDR3 region has 13 residues. V shed 4 bases, J shed 5 bases, and the junction held 5 bases outside the gene matches. The germline CDR1 and CDR2 sequences are SGHDN and FVKESK. In DNA form, the CDR3 reads TGTGCCAGCAGCCGGGGGGGTTCCCACGAGCAGTACTTC. It yields the protein CASSRGGSHEQYF.

CDR3 bases: TGTGCCAGCACAATTCACAGGGGATCTGAAGCTTTCTTT. It encodes CASTIHRGSEAFF. This chain joins TRBV6-6 and TRBJ1-1, with 7 bases fitting TRBD1. CDR1 and CDR2 from the germline V gene are MNHNY and SVGAGI (reference sequence). J lost 6 bases, V lost 7 bases, and 8 bases had no gene match. The CDR3 contains 13 residues.

This clone was observed a single time. V is TRBV25-1 and J is TRBJ2-1; weak D call: TRBD2 (6 bases). Germline V gene lookup returns CDR1 MGHDK and CDR2 SYGVNS. V was clipped by 10 bases and J by 15 bases, with 19 bases between them. The CDR3 length is 11 residues. The CDR3 coding sequence is TGTGCCACCGGGACTTCCCCTAAGTTGTTCTTC. Translated: CATGTSPKLFF.

The genes are TRBV5-4 and TRBJ2-1; the match to TRBD2 covers 12 bases. Germline V gene lookup returns CDR1 SGHNT and CDR2 YYREEE (reference sequence). V lost 3 bases and J lost 8; bases outside the gene matches: 9. This CDR3 is built from 16 residues. CDR3 DNA: TGTGCCAGCAGCTCAGGAACTAGCGGGGGGCGGGATGAGCAGTTCTTC. It encodes CASSSGTSGGRDEQFF.

The rearrangement joins TRBV28 to TRBJ2-2, with D possibly being TRBD1 (6 bases). This CDR3 contains 15 residues. V shed 8 bases and J shed 5 bases, with 18 bases lying between them. In germline, CDR1 is MDHEN, CDR2 SYDVKM. The CDR3 coding sequence is TGTGCCAGCCGGGTGGTGGGGCAGGGGACCGGGGAGCTGTTTTTT. It is translated as CASRVVGQGTGELFF.

This clone was detected once. The chain links TRBV7-2 to TRBJ1-5, with 7 bases identical to TRBD1. Germline loops: CDR1 SGHTA, CDR2 FQGNSA. The CDR3 loop spans 13 amino acids. Germline trimming cut 10 bases from V and 5 bases from J; bases unmatched to any gene: 8. This chain's CDR3 is CATSDRADQPQHF. In nucleotides, the CDR3 is TGTGCCACTAGCGACAGGGCAGATCAGCCCCAGCATTTT.

Written as DNA, the CDR3 is TGTGCCAGCAGCCCCCGGGACAGGTTATACAATGAGCAGTTCTTC. Translated, it gives CASSPRDRLYNEQFF. The J gene is TRBJ2-1, the V gene TRBV27; 8 bases line up with TRBD1. After removal of 6 bases from V and 4 bases from J, the junction contained 8 bases not matched to a gene. The CDR3 totals 15 residues. Germline V lookup: CDR1 MNHEY, CDR2 SMNVEV (reference sequence).

This clone was detected only once. The junction shows a germline mismatch at one end, possibly a read error. This chain links TRBV2 with TRBJ2-1; 15 nucleotides align to TRBD2. The length of the CDR3 is 16 residues. Germline CDR1 and CDR2: SNHLY and FYNNEI. In nucleotides, the CDR3 is TGTGCCAGCGGTGATGGGACTAGCGGGAGGAACAATGAGCAGTTCTTC. It specifies CASGDGTSGRNNEQFF.

The rearrangement joins TRBV10-2 to TRBJ2-2; 8 bases are shared with TRBD1. Germline CDR1 is WSHSY and CDR2 is SAAADI. The CDR3 totals 14 residues. J gave up 6 bases and V 3 bases, and 3 bases lay outside the gene matches. CDR3 amino acids: CASSDPGGPGELFF. CDR3 bases: TGCGCCAGCAGTGACCCAGGGGGCCCCGGGGAGCTGTTTTTT.